The sequence of this TCR beta chain was determined in a study of shared clonotypes between healthy human individuals. The study, taken as a whole, reports: Of the naive CD4 clonotypes, around 4.9% were shared across a few donors.

Germline CDR1 SQVTM, CDR2 ANQGSEA. The CDR3 totals 12 residues. V was pared by 4 bases and J by 8 bases, with 14 bases between. This clone was detected once. Its specificity is not known. Measured with immunoSEQ multiplex PCR; TCRdb has only the in-frame clones, and not every one. The data contain approximately 2.3 million clones, 93% of them singletons. Material for sequencing was naive CD4+ T cells from PBMCs. Subset here: CD45RA+ positively selected. V usage is TRBV29-1 and J usage is TRBJ1-2, with D uncertain. This TCR derives from a young man in good health. Some clones in this sample may be carry-over from other donors' samples. This chain's CDR3 is CSVVAGGGGYTF. As DNA, the CDR3 is TGCAGCGTTGTGGCAGGAGGTGGGGGCTACACCTTC.